This T cell receptor beta chain was recorded in a study of cytomegalovirus exposure and HLA in healthy donors. Study findings and constraints: Analysis performed later found more than 15,000 TCR beta sequences associated with HLA alleles at 0.05 false discovery rate. Being productive about 90% or about 30% of the time was typical of most TCR beta V segments in an earlier analysis.

This CDR3 comprises 14 residues. Trimming took 5 bases from V and 6 from J, leaving 17 bases between them. CDR1 is SGHTA and CDR2 is FQGNSA in the germline V gene. The PCR ran on 60 Vbeta and 13 Jbeta primers. Measured with immunoSEQ multiplex PCR; TCRdb has only the in-frame clones, and not every one. Of approximately 220,000 clones listed, about three quarters are singletons. Concerning this clone itself: Its antigen is currently unknown.

Sequencing was performed on PBMCs. The chain employs TRBV7-2 and TRBJ2-7; D is possibly TRBD2 (7 bases). The clonotype originates from a man younger than 35 in good health and CMV-seronegative. CDR3 bases: TGTGCCAGCAGCCGGGGGGCCGACGGATGCGAGCAGTACTTC. Its protein is CASSRGADGCEQYF.